The 19 T cell receptor beta chains below all came from one sample that was sequenced in a study of blood T cells in healthy people across ages. Combining a sample-barcoded 5' primer with a J-beta primer mix, a second PCR ran for 7 to 11 cycles. TCRdb itself ran the 5' RACE reads through MiXCR, one entry per CDR3 protein. The data show about 1.8 million distinct CDR3 sequences, around half seen once. Sequenced: blood. These TCRs come from a woman aged 40-49 years in good health.

The rearrangement joins TRBV28 to TRBJ1-2; 7 nucleotides agree with TRBD1. Germline V gives CDR1 MDHEN, CDR2 SYDVKM. Trimming at V came to 5 bases and at J to 5 bases, leaving 14 bases not matched to a gene. This CDR3 has 16 residues. The CDR3 protein is CASSDPLRDRDYGYTF. CDR3 coding DNA: TGTGCCAGCAGTGACCCCCTACGAGACAGGGATTATGGCTACACCTTC.

This clonotype has only a few counts. The chain has TRBV10-3 and TRBJ2-5; no reliable D call. CDR1 is ENHRY and CDR2 is SYGVKD in the germline V gene. The CDR3 length is 13 residues. Trimming took off 5 bases at V and 2 bases at J, with 9 bases between the two ends. CDR3 loop: CAISRQQQETQYF. The CDR3 nucleotides read TGTGCCATCAGTAGGCAGCAACAAGAGACCCAGTACTTC.

This clonotype was detected ten times or more. The genes are TRBV29-1 and TRBJ2-7; TRBD1 aligns across 9 bases. Germline V gene sequence: CDR1 SQVTM, CDR2 ANQGSEA. Germline trimming cut 6 bases from V and 6 bases from J; bases unmatched to any gene: 15. The length of the CDR3 is 15 residues. The CDR3 sequence is CSVWDRAEAVPEQYF. Written as DNA, the CDR3 is TGCAGCGTGTGGGACAGGGCGGAAGCGGTTCCCGAGCAGTACTTC.

The chain carries TRBV18 and TRBJ2-5, with 8 bases fitting TRBD1. The CDR3 consists of 15 residues. Trimming removed 3 bases from V and 4 bases from J; junction bases left unmatched: 7. Germline V CDR1 and CDR2: KGHSH, LQKENI. The CDR3 DNA sequence: TGTGCCAGCTCACCTGAGGGGGACAGGATAGAGACCCAGTACTTC. Protein product: CASSPEGDRIETQYF. Complete variable domain (other parts from reference TRBV18 and TRBJ2-5): NAGVMQNPRHLVRRRGQEARLRCSPMKGHSHVYWYRQLPEEGLKFMVYLQKENIIDESGMPKERFSAEFPKEGPSILRIQQVVRGDSAAYFCASSPEGDRIETQYFGPGTRLLVL.

The chain combines TRBV4-3 with TRBJ2-3; D might be TRBD1 (6 bases). V was pared by 0 bases and J by 3 bases, with 10 bases between. Germline values: CDR1 LGHNA, CDR2 YSLEER. This CDR3 comprises 15 residues. The CDR3 sequence: CASSQEQGMTDTQYF. The DNA of the CDR3 is TGCGCCAGCAGCCAAGAACAGGGTATGACAGATACGCAGTATTTT.

The rearrangement uses TRBV7-2 and TRBJ2-5, with D perhaps matching TRBD1 (5 bases). Deletions cut 4 bases from V and 0 bases from J, with 12 bases between. CDR1 is SGHTA, CDR2 FQGNSA, per germline. The CDR3 totals 15 residues. The CDR3 spells CASSSASTDQETQYF. CDR3 DNA sequence: TGTGCCAGCAGCTCGGCCTCGACAGACCAAGAGACCCAGTACTTC. Supplemented by reference TRBV7-2 and TRBJ2-5, the full variable domain reads GAGVSQSPSNKVTEKGKDVELRCDPISGHTALYWYRQSLGQGLEFLIYFQGNSAPDKSGLPSDRFSAERTGGSVSTLTIQRTQQEDSAVYLCASSSASTDQETQYFGPGTRLLVL.

The chain recombines TRBV11-2 with TRBJ2-3, with D uncertain. The CDR3 has 16 amino acids. Germline V gene sequence: CDR1 SGHAT, CDR2 FQNNGV. The germline V and J ends were trimmed by 5 bases and 0 bases, with 15 bases remaining between them. The chain's CDR3 is CASSRPAGTSTDTQYF. For the CDR3, the DNA is TGTGCCAGCAGCCGACCGGCAGGCACTAGCACAGATACGCAGTATTTT. Using reference TRBV11-2 and TRBJ2-3 for the parts outside the CDR3, the full variable domain is EAGVAQSPRYKIIEKRQSVAFWCNPISGHATLYWYQQILGQGPKLLIQFQNNGVVDDSQLPKDRFSAERLKGVDSTLKIQPAKLEDSAVYLCASSRPAGTSTDTQYFGPGTRLTVL.

This clonotype occurred a few times. The CDR3 region has the DNA TGTGCCAGCAGTTACTCGGCGACAGACAAGACATCCTACGAGCAGTACTTC. Its translation is CASSYSATDKTSYEQYF. V is TRBV6-2 or TRBV6-3 and J is TRBJ2-7; D is perhaps TRBD1 (5 bases). Germline-derived CDR1 and CDR2 are MNHEY and SVGEGT. V gave up 0 bases and J gave up 1 base, with 16 bases separating them. This CDR3 spans 17 amino acids.

For this clonotype: The germline gene is not matched at one end of the junction; a read error may be the cause. V is TRBV28 and J is TRBJ2-2; D tentatively reads TRBD1 or TRBD2 (5 bases each). The germline gives CDR1 MDHEN, CDR2 SYDVKM. The CDR3 loop spans 16 amino acids. CDR3 residues: CASSPPWWDLTGKLFF. CDR3 DNA sequence: TGTGCCAGCAGTCCCCCCTGGTGGGACCTTACCGGGAAGCTGTTTTTT.

The chain links TRBV20-1 to TRBJ1-1; possibly TRBD1 for D (5 bases). There are 14 residues in the CDR3. V lost 0 bases to trimming and J lost 1 base, with 9 bases between them. CDR1 DFQATT and CDR2 SNEGSKA come from the germline V gene (reference sequence). CDR3 in amino acids: CSARDTTANTEAFF. The DNA of the CDR3 is TGCAGTGCTAGAGACACGACAGCGAACACTGAAGCTTTCTTT.

This chain uses TRBV20-1 with TRBJ2-1, with TRBD2 matching 11 bases. V lost 3 bases, J lost 10 bases, and 11 bases stayed unmatched. Germline assignment: CDR1 DFQATT and CDR2 SNEGSKA (reference sequence). The CDR3 spans 15 residues. The CDR3 region is CSASATSGGLGEQFF. DNA for the CDR3: TGCAGTGCTAGTGCAACTAGCGGGGGTTTAGGGGAGCAGTTCTTC.

The chain links TRBV7-4 to TRBJ1-5, with D perhaps matching TRBD1 (5 bases). The ends were cut back, 5 bases at V and 10 bases at J, with 9 bases in the middle. The CDR3 runs 11 residues. Germline assignment: CDR1 SGHVT and CDR2 SQSDAQ. Here the CDR3 reads CASSAQGPQHF. The CDR3 region has the DNA TGTGCCAGCAGCGCCCAGGGTCCCCAGCATTTT. Using reference TRBV7-4 and TRBJ1-5 for the parts outside the CDR3, the full variable domain is GAGVSQSPRYKVAKRGRDVALRCDSISGHVTLYWYRQTLGQGSEVLTYSQSDAQRDKSGRPSGRFSAERPERSVSTLKIQRTEQGDSAVYLCASSAQGPQHFGDGTRLSIL.

A few counts support this clonotype. The junction does not match germline at one end; this may be a read error. V usage is TRBV5-1 and J usage is TRBJ1-4; D gene ambiguous. CDR1 SGHRS and CDR2 YFSETQ come from the germline V gene. The length of the CDR3 is 15 residues. The DNA for the CDR3 is TGTGCCAGCAGCCCCACGGGTGCAACTAATGAAAAACTGTTTTTT. Translating it yields CASSPTGATNEKLFF.

The chain carries TRBV2 and TRBJ2-5, with a possible D match to TRBD1 (6 bases). V was clipped by 3 bases and J by 2 bases, with 7 bases between them. This CDR3 region has 13 residues. Germline CDR1 is SNHLY and CDR2 is FYNNEI. CDR3 sequence (DNA): TGTGCCAGCAGTGAGGGGGCTCAAGAGACCCAGTACTTC. This encodes CASSEGAQETQYF. The full variable domain, with the rest looked up from reference TRBV2 and TRBJ2-5, is EPEVTQTPSHQVTQMGQEVILRCVPISNHLYFYWYRQILGQKVEFLVSFYNNEISEKSEIFDDQFSVERPDGSNFTLKIRSTKLEDSAMYFCASSEGAQETQYFGPGTRLLVL.

Details on this clonotype: An end of the junction does not agree with germline; a read error may underlie this. This chain joins TRBV7-9 and TRBJ2-7, with 8 bases matching TRBD1. CDR1 and CDR2 from the germline V gene are SEHNR and FQNEAQ (reference sequence). The CDR3 covers 15 residues. The CDR3 here is CASEPDRASSCEQYF. DNA for the CDR3: TGTGCCAGCGAGCCGGACAGGGCAAGCTCCTGCGAGCAGTACTTC.

A note on this clonotype: A junction end diverges from the germline sequence, so it may reflect a read error. J is TRBJ2-5 and V is TRBV27; D could derive from TRBD1 or TRBD2 (5 bases each). The CDR3 spans 15 residues. Germline CDR1 MNHEY, CDR2 SMNVEV (reference sequence). For the CDR3, the DNA is TGTGCCAGCAGTCTATCTCCGGGACCCGGGGAGACCCAGTACTTC. It is translated as CASSLSPGPGETQYF.

The V and J genes are TRBV6-5 and TRBJ1-2; TRBD1 is a possible D gene (6 bases). CDR1 is MNHEY, CDR2 SVGAGI, per germline. The CDR3 runs to 16 residues. Deletions cut 1 base from V and 3 bases from J, with 15 bases between. CDR3 sequence (DNA): TGTGCCAGCAGTTACTGGGCAGGGGAACAGGACTATGGCTACACCTTC. As protein: CASSYWAGEQDYGYTF.

This clonotype was detected only a few times. The chain links TRBV20-1 to TRBJ2-7, with TRBD2 as a possible D gene (6 bases). V dropped 3 bases and J dropped 6 bases, with 12 bases sitting between them. CDR3 size: 12 residues. CDR1 is DFQATT and CDR2 is SNEGSKA in the germline V gene (reference sequence). For the CDR3, the DNA is TGCAGTGCTAGTGAGGGACTCTCCGAGCAGTACTTC. It is translated as CSASEGLSEQYF.

V usage is TRBV7-2 and J usage is TRBJ1-2; 10 nucleotides line up with TRBD1. Germline loops: CDR1 SGHTA, CDR2 FQGNSA. V was pared by 5 bases and J by 3 bases, with 3 bases of the junction left unmatched. CDR3 length: 14 residues. CDR3 in amino acids: CASSADRGDYGYTF. DNA for the CDR3: TGTGCCAGCAGCGCGGACAGGGGGGACTATGGCTACACCTTC.